Below, 6 T cell receptor beta chains from the same sample are listed, as sequenced in a study of cytomegalovirus exposure and HLA in healthy donors. PCR was performed using 60 Vbeta and 13 Jbeta primers. The method was immunoSEQ multiplex PCR; TCRdb's version includes in-frame clones alone and lacks a portion of them. Of fewer than 55,000 clones listed, roughly 70% are singletons. Material for sequencing was PBMCs. The receptors here all came from a woman aged 50 to 60 in good health and CMV-seropositive.

In its sample, this clone was seen many times. The rearrangement links TRBV29-1 to TRBJ2-6, with no clear D. The V and J ends lost 5 bases and 0 bases respectively, with 5 bases between them. The CDR3 has 13 amino acids. Germline lookup yields CDR1 SQVTM and CDR2 ANQGSEA. The CDR3 coding sequence is TGCAGCGTTCTGAGCTCTGGGGCCAACGTCCTGACTTTC. Translating it yields CSVLSSGANVLTF.

The chain combines TRBV5-1 with TRBJ1-1; D remains ambiguous. Trimming stripped 4 bases from V and 1 base from J, with 11 bases between. CDR1 and CDR2 (germline): SGHRS, YFSETQ. The CDR3 is 14 residues long. The CDR3 sequence: CASSRRAENTEAFF. The CDR3 DNA is TGCGCCAGCAGCCGGAGAGCCGAGAACACTGAAGCTTTCTTT.

V usage is TRBV27 and J usage is TRBJ2-7; 7 nucleotides line up with TRBD2. The CDR3 has 17 amino acids. Germline CDR1 reads MNHEY; CDR2 reads SMNVEV (reference sequence). V lost 4 bases and J lost 4; bases outside the gene matches: 16. The CDR3 bases are TGTGCCAGCAGTTACGACCCTACGGGGGGACGACAATACGAGCAGTACTTC. Translation gives CASSYDPTGGRQYEQYF.

The V gene is TRBV11-2, the J gene TRBJ2-7; 9 bases map to TRBD1. V shed 4 bases, J shed 3 bases, and the junction held 1 base outside the gene matches. This CDR3 spans 13 amino acids. Germline V lookup: CDR1 SGHAT, CDR2 FQNNGV. This chain's CDR3 is CASSSGQGYEQYF. The CDR3 nucleotides read TGTGCCAGCAGCTCGGGACAGGGCTACGAGCAGTACTTC.

V gene TRBV7-3 combines with J gene TRBJ1-2, with 7 nucleotides matching TRBD1. This CDR3 is built from 17 residues. Germline V CDR1 and CDR2: SGHTA, FQGTGA. V was pared by 5 bases and J by 0 bases, with 12 bases of the junction left unmatched. The CDR3 loop reads CASSPGAGGLANYGYTF. The CDR3 nucleotides read TGTGCCAGCAGCCCCGGGGCAGGGGGATTGGCTAACTATGGCTACACCTTC.

The rearrangement joins TRBV30 to TRBJ1-6, with 7 bases aligning to TRBD1. V gave up 0 bases and J gave up 5 bases; unmatched junction bases: 4. The germline CDR1 and CDR2 sequences are GTSNPN and SVGIG (reference sequence). The CDR3 length is 15 residues. The chain's CDR3 is CAWSVGQLNNSPLHF. In nucleotides, the CDR3 is TGTGCCTGGAGTGTGGGACAGCTAAATAATTCACCCCTCCACTTT.